Below, 2 T cell receptor beta chains from the same sample are listed, as sequenced in a study of somatic mutations in cytotoxic T cells in rheumatoid arthritis. Profiling relied on immunoSEQ multiplex PCR, and the TCRdb table lists in-frame clones only, not all of them. The data hold about 23,000 clones, with approximately 80% observed a single time. The sequencing input was CD8+ T cells sorted from blood. The receptors stem from an adult with rheumatoid arthritis.

The chain uses TRBV6-5 and TRBJ1-4, with TRBD1 as a possible D gene (5 bases). Trimming took 7 bases from V and 0 from J, leaving 12 bases between them. Looked up from germline, CDR1 is MNHEY and CDR2 is SVGAGI. CDR3 length: 15 residues. The CDR3 protein is CASTKQGATNEKLFF. The CDR3 DNA reads as TGTGCCAGCACCAAGCAGGGTGCAACTAATGAAAAACTGTTTTTT.

The chain recombines TRBV5-1 with TRBJ2-7; the match to TRBD1 covers 7 bases. In germline, CDR1 is SGHRS, CDR2 YFSETQ. After removal of 0 bases from V and 4 bases from J, the junction contained 13 bases not matched to a gene. This CDR3 comprises 17 residues. The chain's CDR3 is CASSLAPRQGGSYEQYF. The CDR3 nucleotides are TGCGCCAGCAGCTTGGCCCCAAGACAGGGCGGGTCGTACGAGCAGTACTTC.